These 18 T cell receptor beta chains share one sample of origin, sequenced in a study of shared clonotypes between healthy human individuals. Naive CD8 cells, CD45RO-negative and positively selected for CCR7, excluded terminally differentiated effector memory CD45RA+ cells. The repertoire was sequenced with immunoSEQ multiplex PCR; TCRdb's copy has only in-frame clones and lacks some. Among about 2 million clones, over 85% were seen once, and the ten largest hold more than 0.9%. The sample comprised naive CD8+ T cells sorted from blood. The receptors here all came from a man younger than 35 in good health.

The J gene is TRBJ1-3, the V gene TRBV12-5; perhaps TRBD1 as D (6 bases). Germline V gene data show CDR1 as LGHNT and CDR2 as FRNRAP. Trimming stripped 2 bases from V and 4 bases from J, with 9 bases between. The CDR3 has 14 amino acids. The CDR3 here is CASGLNDRGNTIYF. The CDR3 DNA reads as TGTGCTAGTGGTTTGAACGACAGGGGAAACACCATATATTTT.

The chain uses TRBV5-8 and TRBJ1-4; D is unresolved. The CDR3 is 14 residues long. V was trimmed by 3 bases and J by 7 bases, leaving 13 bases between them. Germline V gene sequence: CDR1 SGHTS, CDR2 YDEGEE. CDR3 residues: CASSSKAWSEKLFF. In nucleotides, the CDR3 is TGTGCCAGCAGCTCCAAGGCATGGTCTGAAAAACTGTTTTTT.

CDR3 coding DNA: TGTGCCAGCAGCGCTGGGACTTTGGGCTACGAGCAGTACTTC. Encoded protein: CASSAGTLGYEQYF. The V gene is TRBV9, the J gene TRBJ2-7, with a weak D call TRBD2 (6 bases). Trimming took 3 bases from V and 3 from J, leaving 13 bases between them. CDR1 is SGDLS and CDR2 is YYNGEE in the germline V gene. CDR3 length: 14 amino acids. The full variable domain, in which reference TRBV9 and TRBJ2-7 provide the parts outside the CDR3, is DSGVTQTPKHLITATGQRVTLRCSPRSGDLSVYWYQQSLDQGLQFLIQYYNGEERAKGNILERFSAQQFPDLHSELNLSSLELGDSALYFCASSAGTLGYEQYFGPGTRLTVT.

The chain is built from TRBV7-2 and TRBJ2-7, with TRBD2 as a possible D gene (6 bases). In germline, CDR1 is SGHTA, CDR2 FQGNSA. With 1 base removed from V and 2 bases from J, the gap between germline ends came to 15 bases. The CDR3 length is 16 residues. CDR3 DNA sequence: TGTGCCAGCAGCTTAGAATTGGGGGGTGGGACCTACGAGCAGTACTTC. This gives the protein CASSLELGGGTYEQYF.

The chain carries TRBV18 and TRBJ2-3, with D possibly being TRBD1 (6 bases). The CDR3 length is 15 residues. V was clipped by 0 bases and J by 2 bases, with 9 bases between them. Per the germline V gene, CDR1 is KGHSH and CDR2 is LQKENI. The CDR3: CASSPPWDNTDTQYF. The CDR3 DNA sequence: TGTGCCAGCTCACCACCGTGGGACAACACAGATACGCAGTATTTT.

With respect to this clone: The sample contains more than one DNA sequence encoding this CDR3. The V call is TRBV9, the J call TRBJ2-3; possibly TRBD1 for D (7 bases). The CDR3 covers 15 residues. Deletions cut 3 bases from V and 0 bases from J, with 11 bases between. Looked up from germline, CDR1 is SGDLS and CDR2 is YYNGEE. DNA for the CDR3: TGTGCCAGCAGCGGCGGGACAGTAAGCACAGATACGCAGTATTTT. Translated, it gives CASSGGTVSTDTQYF.

CDR3 loop: CASSFMGSYEQYF. DNA for the CDR3: TGTGCCAGCAGCTTCATGGGGTCCTACGAGCAGTACTTC. The chain is built from TRBV5-8 and TRBJ2-7; D is unclear. V lost 2 bases and J lost 1, with 7 bases in between. The length of the CDR3 is 13 residues. Germline-derived CDR1 and CDR2 are SGHTS and YDEGEE.

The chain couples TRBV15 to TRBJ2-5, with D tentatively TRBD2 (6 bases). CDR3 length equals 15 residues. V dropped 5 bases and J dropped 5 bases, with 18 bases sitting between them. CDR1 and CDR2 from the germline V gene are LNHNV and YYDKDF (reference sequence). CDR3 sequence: CATSGGHGVGETQYF. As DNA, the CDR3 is TGTGCCACCAGCGGAGGGCATGGGGTTGGGGAGACCCAGTACTTC. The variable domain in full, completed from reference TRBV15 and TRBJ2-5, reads DAMVIQNPRYQVTQFGKPVTLSCSQTLNHNVMYWYQQKSSQAPKLLFHYYDKDFNNEADTPDNFQSRRPNTSFCFLDIRSPGLGDTAMYLCATSGGHGVGETQYFGPGTRLLVL.

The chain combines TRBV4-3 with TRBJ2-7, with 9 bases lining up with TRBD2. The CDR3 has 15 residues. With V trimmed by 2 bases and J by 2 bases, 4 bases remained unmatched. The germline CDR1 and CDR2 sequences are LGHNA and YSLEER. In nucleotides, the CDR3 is TGCGCCAGCAGCCAATTAGCGGGAGCTACCTACGAGCAGTACTTC. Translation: CASSQLAGATYEQYF.

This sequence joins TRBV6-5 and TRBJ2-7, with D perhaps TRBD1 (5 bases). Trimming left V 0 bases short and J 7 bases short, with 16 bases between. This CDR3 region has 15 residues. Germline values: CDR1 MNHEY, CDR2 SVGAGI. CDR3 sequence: CASSYSWTRPGEQYF. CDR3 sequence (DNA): TGTGCCAGCAGTTACTCGTGGACAAGGCCTGGGGAGCAGTACTTC.

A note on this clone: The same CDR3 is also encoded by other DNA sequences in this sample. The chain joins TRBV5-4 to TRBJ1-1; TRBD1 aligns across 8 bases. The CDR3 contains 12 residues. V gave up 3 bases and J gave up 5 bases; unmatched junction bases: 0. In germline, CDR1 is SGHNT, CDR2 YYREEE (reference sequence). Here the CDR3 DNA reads TGTGCCAGCAGCTGGGACAGGACTGAAGCTTTCTTT. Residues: CASSWDRTEAFF.

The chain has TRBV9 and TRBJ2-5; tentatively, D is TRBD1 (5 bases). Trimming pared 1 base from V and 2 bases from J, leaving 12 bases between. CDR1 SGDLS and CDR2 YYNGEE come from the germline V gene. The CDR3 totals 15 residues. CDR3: CASSVSSTAQETQYF. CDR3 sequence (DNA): TGTGCCAGCAGCGTATCGTCGACAGCTCAAGAGACCCAGTACTTC.

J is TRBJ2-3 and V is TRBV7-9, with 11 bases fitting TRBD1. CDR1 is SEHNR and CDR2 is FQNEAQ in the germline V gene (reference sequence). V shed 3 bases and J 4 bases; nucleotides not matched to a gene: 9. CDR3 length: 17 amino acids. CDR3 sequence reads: CASSFDPGQGVSDTQYF. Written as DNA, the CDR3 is TGTGCCAGCAGCTTTGACCCGGGACAGGGGGTTTCAGATACGCAGTATTTT.

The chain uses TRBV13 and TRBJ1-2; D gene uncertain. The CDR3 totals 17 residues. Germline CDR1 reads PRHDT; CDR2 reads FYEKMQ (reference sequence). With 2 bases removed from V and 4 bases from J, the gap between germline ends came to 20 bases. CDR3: CASSLRPAAGVAYGYTF. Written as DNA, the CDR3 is TGTGCCAGCAGCTTACGACCGGCCGCGGGAGTCGCCTATGGCTACACCTTC.

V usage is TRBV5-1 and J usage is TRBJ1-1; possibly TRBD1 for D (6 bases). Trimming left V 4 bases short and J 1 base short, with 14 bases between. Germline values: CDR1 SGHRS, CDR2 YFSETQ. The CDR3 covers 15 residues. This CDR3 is CASSGLAGANTEAFF. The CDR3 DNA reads TGCGCCAGCAGCGGACTGGCAGGGGCGAACACTGAAGCTTTCTTT.

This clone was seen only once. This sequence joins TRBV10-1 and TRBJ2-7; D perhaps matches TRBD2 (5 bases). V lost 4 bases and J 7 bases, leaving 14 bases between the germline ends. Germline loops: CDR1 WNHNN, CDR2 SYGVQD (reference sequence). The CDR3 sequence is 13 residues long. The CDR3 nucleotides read TGCGCCAGCAGTGGAGAGGGTCCGGAAGAGCAGTACTTC. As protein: CASSGEGPEEQYF.

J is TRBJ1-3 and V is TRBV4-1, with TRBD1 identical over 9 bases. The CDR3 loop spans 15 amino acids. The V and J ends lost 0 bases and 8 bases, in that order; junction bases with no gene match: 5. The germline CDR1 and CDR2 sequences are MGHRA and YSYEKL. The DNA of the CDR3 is TGCGCCAGCAGCCAAGAACAGGGGGCTTTATACACCATATATTTT. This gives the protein CASSQEQGALYTIYF.

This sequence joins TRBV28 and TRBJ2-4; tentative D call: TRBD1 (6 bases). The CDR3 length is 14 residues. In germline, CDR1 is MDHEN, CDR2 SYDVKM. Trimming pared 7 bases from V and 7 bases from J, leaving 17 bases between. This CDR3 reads CASKEQGGPNIQYF. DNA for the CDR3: TGTGCCAGCAAAGAACAAGGGGGACCGAACATTCAGTACTTC.